This TCR beta chain was identified in a study of cytomegalovirus exposure and HLA in healthy donors. Looking at the study overall: From HLA-typed donors, an early data release held tens of millions of unique TCRs. The study, taken as a whole, reports: Across donors, most TCRs were seen rarely, yet some public ones were widespread. TCR association rates varied by HLA locus in a later analysis, with DRB1 highest and HLA-C lowest. Based on reports, TCR beta sequences accurately predicted HLA-A and HLA-B alleles for most subjects.

The study ran its PCR with 60 Vbeta and 13 Jbeta primers. Method: immunoSEQ multiplex PCR; TCRdb's copy keeps in-frame clones and lacks some. The data hold tens of thousands of clones, with about 71% observed a single time. Losses at the gene ends were 6 bases for V and 0 bases for J; bases not matched to a gene: 4. There are 15 residues in the CDR3. Germline CDR1 and CDR2: MNHEY and SMNVEV (reference sequence). Points on this clone: No antigen is known for it.

Sequencing was performed on PBMCs. The clonotype comes from a woman aged 45-65 years in good health and CMV-seropositive. The chain employs TRBV27 and TRBJ2-1; 8 bases match TRBD2. The CDR3: CASRVAGGSYNEQFF. The CDR3, as DNA: TGTGCCAGCAGGGTTGCGGGGGGCTCCTACAATGAGCAGTTCTTC.